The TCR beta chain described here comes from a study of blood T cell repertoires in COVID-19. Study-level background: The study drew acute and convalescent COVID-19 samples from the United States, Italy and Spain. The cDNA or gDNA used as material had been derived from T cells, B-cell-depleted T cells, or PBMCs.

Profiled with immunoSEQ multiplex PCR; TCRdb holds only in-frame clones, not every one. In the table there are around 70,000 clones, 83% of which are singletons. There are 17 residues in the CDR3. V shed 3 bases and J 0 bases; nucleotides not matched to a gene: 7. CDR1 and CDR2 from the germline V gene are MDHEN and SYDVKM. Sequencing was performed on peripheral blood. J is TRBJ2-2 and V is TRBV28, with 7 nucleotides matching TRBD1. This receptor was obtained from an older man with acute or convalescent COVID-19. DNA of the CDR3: TGTGCCAGCAGTTTTAATTTTGGGACAGCGAACACCGGGGAGCTGTTTTTT. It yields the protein CASSFNFGTANTGELFF.